This T cell receptor beta chain stems from a study of OX40 agonist ivuxolimab in advanced cancers. Turning to the study itself: Patients' therapy was ivuxolimab, an antibody that acts as an agonist of OX40 (CD134). A male proportion of over 70% was recorded, with mean age 60 years and range roughly 23 to 85.

General study results and limits: Some nonresponders likewise displayed low normalized T-cell clonal expansion. Those patients achieving a partial response at 0.1-3.0 mg/kg showed among the lowest clonal expansion.

Profiling relied on immunoSEQ multiplex PCR, and the TCRdb table lists in-frame clones only, not all of them. The sample carries 53,000 or so clones, around 84% recorded once. Details on this clone: The target antigen is unknown.

Germline CDR1 LNHDA, CDR2 SQIVND (reference sequence). This CDR3 is 14 amino acids long. Trimming left V 1 base short and J 9 bases short, with 13 bases between. This sequence was found in an adult with an advanced solid tumor such as melanoma, head and neck, liver or kidney cancer. The V gene is TRBV19, the J gene TRBJ2-1, with D perhaps TRBD2 (6 bases). The sequencing used CD4+ or CD8+ T cells sorted from blood, collected in a trial of the OX40 agonist ivuxolimab. The CDR3 reads CASSIGRGVGEQFF. The CDR3 bases are TGTGCCAGTAGTATAGGGCGGGGTGTGGGTGAGCAGTTCTTC.